One sample yielded the 11 T cell receptor beta chains listed below, sequenced in a study of blood T cell repertoires in COVID-19. Data came from immunoSEQ multiplex PCR; TCRdb stores just in-frame clones and leaves some out. In the table there are about 320,000 clones, approximately 89% of which are singletons. Specimen: peripheral blood. These receptor sequences come from a woman in her 30s with COVID-19, enrolled during active disease.

The chain has TRBV7-8 and TRBJ1-5; D uncertain. V was pared by 5 bases and J by 2 bases, with 7 bases between. Per germline, CDR1 SGHVS and CDR2 FQNEAQ. The CDR3 runs 13 residues. CDR3 residues: CASSLHGNQPQHF. CDR3 sequence (DNA): TGTGCCAGCAGCCTCCATGGCAATCAGCCCCAGCATTTT.

The chain employs TRBV30 and TRBJ1-1; 7 bases align to TRBD1. V lost 4 bases to trimming and J lost 2 bases; unmatched junction nucleotides: 7. CDR3 length: 14 residues. The germline gives CDR1 GTSNPN, CDR2 SVGIG (reference sequence). CDR3 sequence reads: CAWKRGQHNTEAFF. CDR3 nucleotide sequence: TGTGCCTGGAAAAGGGGACAGCACAACACTGAAGCTTTCTTT. Filled out from reference TRBV30 and TRBJ1-1, the complete variable domain reads SQTIHQWPATLVQPVGSPLSLECTVEGTSNPNLYWYRQAAGRGLQLLFYSVGIGQISSEVPQNLSASRPQDRQFILSSKKLLLSDSGFYLCAWKRGQHNTEAFFGQGTRLTVV.

The chain joins TRBV4-1 to TRBJ1-6; D is undetermined. The CDR3 spans 14 residues. V lost 4 bases and J 8 bases, leaving 12 bases between the germline ends. Germline CDR1 MGHRA, CDR2 YSYEKL. The CDR3, as DNA: TGCGCCAGCAGCCTCGTAGGAGGGTATTCACCCCTCCACTTT. Encoded protein: CASSLVGGYSPLHF.

To note about this clone: Relative to the germline gene, one junction end is altered; a read error may explain this. V and J are TRBV19 and TRBJ1-1; 7 positions agree with TRBD1. Per the germline V gene, CDR1 is LNHDA and CDR2 is SQIVND (reference sequence). This CDR3 comprises 13 residues. CDR3: CASSSRGNAEAFF. CDR3 nucleotide sequence: TGTGCCAGTAGTTCCAGGGGGAACGCTGAAGCTTTCTTT.

The rearrangement uses TRBV6-6 and TRBJ2-5; D perhaps matches TRBD1 (5 bases). Deletions cut 8 bases from V and 7 bases from J, with 14 bases between. Germline-derived CDR1 and CDR2 are MNHNY and SVGAGI (reference sequence). This CDR3 comprises 12 residues. CDR3 nucleotide sequence: TGTGCCAGCCGACCTACCCAGGGGACCCAGTACTTC. It specifies CASRPTQGTQYF.

In this sample, this clone turned up a few times. The rearrangement uses TRBV7-2 and TRBJ1-6, with TRBD1 matching 8 bases. The V and J ends lost 6 bases and 9 bases, in that order; junction bases with no gene match: 4. The CDR3 loop spans 13 amino acids. In germline, CDR1 is SGHTA, CDR2 FQGNSA. CDR3 nucleotides: TGTGCCAGCAGAGAGGACAGGGTTTCACCCCTCCACTTT. Translation gives CASREDRVSPLHF.

V gene TRBV5-6 combines with J gene TRBJ2-7, with D tentatively TRBD1 (5 bases). The CDR3 loop spans 13 amino acids. CDR1 and CDR2 (germline): SGHDT, YYEEEE. Trimming stripped 3 bases from V and 3 bases from J, with 10 bases between. For the CDR3, the DNA is TGTGCCAGCAGCTCGGACAACATCTACGAGCAGTACTTC. Protein: CASSSDNIYEQYF.

The gene calls are TRBV5-4 and TRBJ2-5; TRBD2 might be the D (5 bases). CDR1 and CDR2 (germline): SGHNT, YYREEE (reference sequence). Trimming left V 4 bases short and J 3 bases short, with 10 bases between. The CDR3 length is 13 residues. CDR3 residues: CASSPGVEETQYF. CDR3 nucleotides: TGTGCCAGCAGCCCCGGGGTGGAAGAGACCCAGTACTTC.

This clone was detected only a few times. This chain joins TRBV15 and TRBJ1-5, with unresolved D. V lost 7 bases and J 6 bases, leaving 16 bases between the germline ends. The CDR3 spans 14 residues. Germline V gives CDR1 LNHNV, CDR2 YYDKDF (reference sequence). The CDR3 is CATKNPLASQPQHF. CDR3 bases: TGTGCCACCAAGAACCCCTTAGCCAGTCAGCCCCAGCATTTT.

V is TRBV6-1 and J is TRBJ1-2; D possibly corresponds to TRBD1 (6 bases). From germline, CDR1 is MNHNS and CDR2 SASEGT. V lost 2 bases and J 5 bases, leaving 9 bases between the germline ends. CDR3 size: 13 residues. The CDR3 here is CASSERTAYGYTF. The CDR3 nucleotides are TGTGCCAGCAGTGAAAGGACAGCGTATGGCTACACCTTC.

A single count supports this clone. CDR3 bases: TGTGCCAGCAGCTTAGGACCGGGGGTCTCCTACGAGCAGTACTTC. Translating gives CASSLGPGVSYEQYF. The chain employs TRBV13 and TRBJ2-7; tentatively, D is TRBD2 (6 bases). V was trimmed by 0 bases and J by 0 bases, leaving 9 bases between them. CDR3 length: 15 residues. CDR1 PRHDT and CDR2 FYEKMQ come from the germline V gene (reference sequence).